This TCR beta chain is drawn from a study of early T cells in non-severe SARS-CoV-2 infection. Looking at the study overall: The sequenced material was bulk RNA from unsorted whole blood, and its chains were unpaired.

General study points: VDJdb-based matching was biased toward anti-spike CD8 responses and missed private and CD4 specificities.

Germline lookup yields CDR1 MNHNS and CDR2 SASEGT. Deletions cut 6 bases from V and 5 bases from J, with 10 bases between. CDR3 length: 12 amino acids. This clonotype was detected many times. Antigen unknown. MiXCR, run by TCRdb on the 5' RACE reads, gives a single entry per CDR3 protein. The table lists about 80,000 distinct CDR3 sequences, about 11% of them singletons. The sample comprised whole blood. The chain carries TRBV6-1 and TRBJ1-1, with D uncertain. The receptor comes from an adult who was a healthcare worker with PCR-confirmed SARS-CoV-2 infection or an uninfected control (not recorded which). CDR3: CASRGSLTEAFF. In DNA form, the CDR3 reads TGTGCCAGCAGGGGCTCCTTGACTGAAGCTTTCTTT.